What follows is one T cell receptor (beta chain) and its context. Its antigen target is currently unknown. The record has no base qualities; no much larger clone is one base away. The sample comes from a study of cytomegalovirus exposure and HLA in healthy donors (dated by TCRdb to between 2016 and 2019). Notes on the research overall: An earlier analysis of 550 to 700 of the donors reported more than 250 Gb of sequence data and roughly 100 million unique TCR beta sequences from 150 million to 200 million T cells. An early release that covered roughly 600 HLA-typed donors contained about 300 gigabases of sequencing data and about 93 million unique TCR sequences. The genetic ancestry cluster associated with self-reported Caucasian donors included approximately 85% of the 300 to 450 genotyped donors. The study aimed to test whether signatures of past pathogen exposure could be identified by cataloging public T cell receptors. The T cell repertoires of several hundred subjects were profiled by immunosequencing and related to cytomegalovirus serostatus. A separate validation cohort of more than 100 different subjects was used in addition to the roughly 620-subject first cohort. To predict cytomegalovirus infection status, the study combined high-throughput TCR immunosequencing, statistical association of individual TCRs with disease status, and machine learning. A later analysis re-analyzed previously published TCR beta repertoires from about 600 donors and added high-resolution HLA genotyping to study TCR occurrence patterns. Rather than using new phenotypic data, the later analysis identified candidate immune exposures from TCR beta sequences and from how often those sequences occurred across donors. An earlier analysis of 500 to 650 of the donors applied high-throughput TCR beta sequencing to assess whether each TCR beta V gene segment acted as functional or pseudogenic. Donor age, sex, ethnicity and CMV serostatus were compiled alongside the repertoire data. A later genetic analysis took genome-wide SNP genotypes for 398 of the 666 donors and used that subset as a discovery cohort. Every discovery cohort repertoire had been produced on one sequencing platform. Class I and class II HLA loci were covered by the typing at four-digit resolution. The number of donors typed differed by locus, with about 629-630 for A, B, C, DRB1 and DQB1, over 500 for DQA1, 600 to 610 for DPA1, and over 400 for DPB1. A handful of DR-DQ haplotypes were handled as single units for association and clustering because linkage in the cohort was strong. Among around 400 genotyped donors of the cohort, an average of around 220,000 unique TCR beta nucleotide sequences was sequenced per donor, of which 15% to 20% were non-productive.

The library was produced with the immunoSEQ multiplex PCR assay. For the multiplex PCR, a mixture combining 60 forward primers for TCR Vbeta segments and 13 reverse primers for TCR Jbeta segments was used. The CDR3 region of rearranged TCR beta genes was amplified from genomic DNA by a multiplex PCR assay. The Illumina HiSeq System was used to sequence the amplified TCR beta libraries as 87-base-pair reads. In the original analysis: Across the 500 to 700 repertoires, a later analysis counted roughly 84 million unique TCR beta chains, some 11 million of which were shared by at least two donors. To remove PCR and sequencing errors, raw reads were error-corrected and collapsed into unique sequences using a nearest-neighbor algorithm that merged closely related sequences. CDR3 sequences were aligned to IMGT reference sequences to assign V, D and J gene segments. For a sequence to be retained, a match of at least six nucleotides to both a V gene segment and a J gene segment was required. A rearrangement counted as productive if the CDR3 had no stop codons and remained in frame with V and J, and every other rearrangement counted as non-productive. CDR3 was defined by IMGT convention, running from the second conserved V-encoded cysteine to the conserved J-encoded phenylalanine. The earlier analysis of about 570 of the donors excluded any sequence lacking an unambiguous match to a single V gene segment. In an earlier analysis of roughly 500 of the donors, V segments were called functional above 56.7% productive rearrangements and were called segregating when the between-donor standard deviation exceeded 5%. A statistical classification framework was built for diagnosing cytomegalovirus status from the catalog of TCR beta chain sequences. In a later analysis, TCR nucleotide sequences were compared against IMGT/GENE-DB human TR gene sequences so that V and J genes could be assigned. In a later analysis, CDR3 sequences and most-parsimonious VDJ recombination scenarios were assigned using the TCRdist pipeline. In a later analysis, every TCR beta chain was defined by the combination of its CDR3 amino acid sequence and its V-gene family, and reads without a unique V-gene family were dropped. As a way to deal with suspected cross-contamination and a sequencing artifact, a later analysis dropped nearly 600 nucleotide sequences that were highly shared and had low generation probability. A later analysis calculated a clonal expansion index for each public chain from normalized within-repertoire ranks of inferred template counts. In a later analysis, generation probabilities were computed using a VDJ recombination model fitted to out-of-frame rearrangements, and the results were checked against IGoR. A later analysis scored TCR-TCR, TCR-HLA and TCR-CMV co-occurrence with hypergeometric tests, applying a repertoire-size bias correction to TCR pairs. To estimate false discovery rates, a later analysis permuted the HLA or CMV assignments 20 times. In a later analysis, co-occurring TCRs were grouped with DBSCAN, and TCRdist sequence similarity was added when clustering was performed within HLA-allele-positive subsets. Co-occurrence clustering excluded repertoires with fewer than 30,000 or more than 120,000 public chains, plus five with anomalous nucleotide sharing. Sourced from immuneACCESS, this table was stored by TCRdb with only in-frame sequences that have V and J called. A share of the clones is absent; for the studies checked, an unresolved V gene accounts for under half, and the remainder has no known explanation. V and J calls and clone size are given by that table; D and trimming were obtained from the DNA. The sample has around 140,000 clones on record, approximately 84% of them singletons. The top ten clones comprise approximately 1.5% of the sample.

The cohort comprised under 700 healthy bone marrow donors. At the time of sampling, all cohort members were nominally healthy, though unrecorded immune exposures were likely present. The donor was CMV seropositive and was included in the group of 250 to 300 seropositive cohort members. Every donor gave a peripheral blood sample, and the peripheral blood mononuclear cells from that sample were used for TCR beta sequencing. The Qiagen DNeasy Blood Extraction Kit was used to extract genomic DNA from the blood cell samples. Broad study findings and their caveats: For the cohort, immune exposure information was limited to CMV serostatus. Three of the identified cytomegalovirus-associated TCR beta chains were confirmed in vitro to be specific for cytomegalovirus antigens. The authors suggested that the approach could potentially be generalized to other disease states and immunological phenotypes. Compared with the approximately 700-donor mean, donors in an Asian-associated ancestry cluster had fewer N-insertions in productive TCRs, according to a later genetic analysis. In a later analysis, the rate of TCR association differed among HLA loci, with DRB1 alleles having the most associated TCRs and HLA-C alleles having the fewest. While some public TCRs were present in many individuals, most TCR sequences turned up only very rarely across donors. In a later analysis, HLA-associated TCR beta chains showed more clonal expansion and lower generation probabilities than non-associated chains that were equally common. In a later analysis, about 16,000 TCR beta sequences were associated with specific HLA alleles at a false discovery rate of 0.05. A further reported finding was that TCR beta sequences accurately predicted the HLA-A and HLA-B alleles for most subjects in the first cohort. A later genetic analysis associated a missense DCLRE1C variant with V-gene and J-gene trimming of TCR beta chains, and an independent cohort replicated the association. In this cohort, only TCR beta chains were sequenced, and detectable features were limited by the absence of alpha or paired-chain data. In both the original and validation cohorts, the classifier was reported to diagnose cytomegalovirus status with high specificity and sensitivity. In the study, roughly 160 TCR beta chains were listed as associated with cytomegalovirus. In an earlier analysis of around 600 of the donors, most TCR beta V segments appeared in productive rearrangements about 90% or about 30% of the time, broadly matching IMGT annotations. A cluster of highly shared sequence variants was judged likely to be a technical artifact of the sequencing pipeline. HLA typing was unavailable for some donors at each locus, so association tests used only the typed subset. When HLA alleles, especially DR and DQ, strongly co-occurred, attributing TCR associations to individual alleles was difficult. Most CMV-associated TCR beta chains appeared to be HLA-restricted in a later analysis, and the HLA associations seemed to be driven largely by CMV exposure. Presence/absence analyses assumed roughly uniform sequencing depth across donors, an assumption that may not hold. Because counts were too low, about 18 rarely observed V segments, including chromosome 9 orphons, were excluded from the earlier analysis of 587 of the donors. Correlated functional status among segregating V segments might be attributable to linkage disequilibrium, but an unknown experimental factor could not be ruled out. Several of the top co-occurrence clusters appeared to be linked to parvovirus B19, influenza, CMV and Epstein-Barr virus, according to a later analysis.

The receptor was derived from a young man in good health and CMV-seropositive. The sequencing input was PBMCs.

The CDR3 protein sequence reads: CASSQPGAHTSGANVLTF. The DNA sequence reads TGTGCCAGCAGCCAACCCGGTGCCCATACCTCTGGGGCCAACGTCCTGACTTTC. The rearrangement combines TRBV4-2 with TRBJ2-6; no D gene call is confident. The germline V gene sets CDR1 to LGHNA and CDR2 to YNFKEQ. Deletion took 2 bases off V and 0 bases off J, with a span of 14 bases between the germline ends. Counted from cysteine to phenylalanine, this CDR3 has 18 amino acids. Only the CDR3 portion is preserved as DNA: 54 bases, with reading frame beginning at the first base.